This T cell receptor beta chain was retrieved from a study of response to subunit inactivated influenza vaccine. Broader study findings: Each seasonal flu vaccination may recruit only limited new T cells, authors suggested.

With regard to this clonotype: Its antigen is unidentified.

Unmatched junction bases numbered 12, after V lost 5 bases and J lost 9 bases. CDR1 SEHNR and CDR2 FQNEAQ come from the germline V gene (reference sequence). This CDR3 has 15 residues. TCRdb reprocessed the RT-PCR reads with MiXCR, giving one entry per CDR3 protein. The sample holds around 170,000 distinct CDR3 sequences, around 11% seen once. This rearrangement joins TRBV7-9 to TRBJ2-1; 8 bases line up with TRBD2. The input for sequencing was CD8+ T cells sorted from PBMCs, taken roughly 24 months after vaccination. The clonotype comes from a man aged 45-69 years who received an inactivated influenza vaccine. CDR3 bases: TGTGCCAGCAGCCCACCGGGACTAGGGGCCAGTGAGCAGTTCTTC. Protein sequence: CASSPPGLGASEQFF.